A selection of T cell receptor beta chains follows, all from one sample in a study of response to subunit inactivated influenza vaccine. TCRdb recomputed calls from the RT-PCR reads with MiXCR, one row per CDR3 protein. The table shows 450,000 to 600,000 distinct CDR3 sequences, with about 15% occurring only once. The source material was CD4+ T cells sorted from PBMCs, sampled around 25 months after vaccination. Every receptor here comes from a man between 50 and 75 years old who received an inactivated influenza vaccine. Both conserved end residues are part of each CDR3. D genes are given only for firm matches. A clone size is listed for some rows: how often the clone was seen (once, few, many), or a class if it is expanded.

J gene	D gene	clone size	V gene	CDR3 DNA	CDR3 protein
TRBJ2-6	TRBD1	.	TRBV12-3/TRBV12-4	TGTGCCAGCAGCAAGGGGGCACGGGGGGCCAACGTCCTGACTTTC	CASSKGARGANVLTF
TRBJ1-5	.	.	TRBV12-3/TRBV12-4	TGTGCCAGCAGTTTCAGCTTCAAGGGTCAGCCCCAGCATTTT	CASSFSFKGQPQHF
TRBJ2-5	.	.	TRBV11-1	TGTGCCAGCAGCTTAGCGGGGTCGGGAGAGGAGACCCAGTACTTC	CASSLAGSGEETQYF
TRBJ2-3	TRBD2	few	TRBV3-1	TGTGCCAGCAGCCCCACTAGCGGGGGGCCTGGTACGCAGTATTTT	CASSPTSGGPGTQYF
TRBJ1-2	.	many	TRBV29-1	TGCAGCGTTGAACGGGGTATCGGCTATGGCTACACCTTC	CSVERGIGYGYTF
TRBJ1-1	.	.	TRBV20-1	TGCAGTGCTAGAAGGCCGGGGGTCACTGAAGCTTTCTTT	CSARRPGVTEAFF
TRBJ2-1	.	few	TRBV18	TGTGCCAGCTCACCGGGAGTGGGGAATGAGCAGTTCTTC	CASSPGVGNEQFF
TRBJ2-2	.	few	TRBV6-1	TGTGCCTCGCAGGGTCCACGAAACACCGGGGAGCTGTTTTTT	CASQGPRNTGELFF
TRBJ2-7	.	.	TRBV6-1	TGTGCCAGCAGTGAAACCCGCCTCTACGAGCAGTACTTC	CASSETRLYEQYF
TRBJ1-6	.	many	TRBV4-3	TGCGCCAGCAGCCAAGATTGGGATTCCTATAATTCACCCCTCCACTTT	CASSQDWDSYNSPLHF
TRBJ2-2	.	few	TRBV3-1	TGTGCCAGCAGTTGGGACGGTCGCACCGGGGAGCTGTTTTTT	CASSWDGRTGELFF
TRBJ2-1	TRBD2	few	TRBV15	TGTGCCACCAGCAGAGATTTAGGAACTAGCGGGAGGGGGAATGAGCAGTTCTTC	CATSRDLGTSGRGNEQFF
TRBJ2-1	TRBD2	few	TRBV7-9	TGTGCCAGCAGCTCCGAGGGACTAGTGGGCAATGAGCAGTTCTTC	CASSSEGLVGNEQFF
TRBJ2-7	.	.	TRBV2	TGTGCCAGCAAGAGATCCTACGAGCAGTACTTC	CASKRSYEQYF
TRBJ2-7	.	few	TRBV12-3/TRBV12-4	TGTGCCAGCAGTTTATTGGACAAATCCTACGAGCAGTACTTC	CASSLLDKSYEQYF
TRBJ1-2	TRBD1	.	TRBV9	TGTGCCAGCAGCGTAGGCCCTAGGGACAGGGCCCGTCCTGGCTACACCTTC	CASSVGPRDRARPGYTF
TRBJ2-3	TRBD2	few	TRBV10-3	TGTGCCATCAGGTTAGGACTAGCGACAGATACGCAGTATTTT	CAIRLGLATDTQYF
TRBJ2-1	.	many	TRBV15	TGTGCCACCAGCAGACGGGACCTAGTTTGGGGAGGCAATGAGCAGTTCTTC	CATSRRDLVWGGNEQFF
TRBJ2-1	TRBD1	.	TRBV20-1	TGCAGTGCTATCGCCAGGGGGCCCTACAATGAGCAGTTCTTC	CSAIARGPYNEQFF
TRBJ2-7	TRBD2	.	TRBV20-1	TGCAGTGCTAGACTAGCGGAGCCATACGAGCAGTACTTC	CSARLAEPYEQYF
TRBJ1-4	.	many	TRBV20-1	TGCAGTGCTAGAGTTCCGGGTACAACAACTAATGAAAAACTGTTTTTT	CSARVPGTTTNEKLFF
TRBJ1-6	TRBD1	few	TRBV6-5	TGTGCCAGCAGTTATGCTGCCGGGACAGGGGTTTCTCCCCTCCACTTT	CASSYAAGTGVSPLHF